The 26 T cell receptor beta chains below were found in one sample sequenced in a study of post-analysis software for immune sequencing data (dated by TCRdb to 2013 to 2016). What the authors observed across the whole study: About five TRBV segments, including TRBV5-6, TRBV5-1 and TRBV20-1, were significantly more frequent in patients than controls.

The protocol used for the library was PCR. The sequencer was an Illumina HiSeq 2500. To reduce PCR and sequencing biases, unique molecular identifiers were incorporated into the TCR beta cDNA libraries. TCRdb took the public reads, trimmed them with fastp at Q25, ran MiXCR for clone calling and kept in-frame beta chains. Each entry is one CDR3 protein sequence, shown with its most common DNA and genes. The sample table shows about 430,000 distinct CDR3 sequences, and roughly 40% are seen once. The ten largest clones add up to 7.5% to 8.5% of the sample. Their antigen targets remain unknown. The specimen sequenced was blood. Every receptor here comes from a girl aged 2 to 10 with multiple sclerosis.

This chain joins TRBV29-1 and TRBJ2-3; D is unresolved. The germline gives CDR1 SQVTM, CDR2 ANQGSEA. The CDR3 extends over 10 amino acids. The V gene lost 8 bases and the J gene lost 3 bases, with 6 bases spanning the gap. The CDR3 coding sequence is TGCAGCTCCCTGACAGATACGCAGTATTTT. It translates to CSSLTDTQYF.

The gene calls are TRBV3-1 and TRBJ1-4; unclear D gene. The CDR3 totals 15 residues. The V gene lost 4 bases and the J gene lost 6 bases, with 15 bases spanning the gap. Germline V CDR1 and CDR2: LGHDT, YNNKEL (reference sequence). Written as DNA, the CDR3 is TGTGCCAGCAGCCGGACCGGGCCTACTTATGAAAAACTGTTTTTT. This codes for CASSRTGPTYEKLFF.

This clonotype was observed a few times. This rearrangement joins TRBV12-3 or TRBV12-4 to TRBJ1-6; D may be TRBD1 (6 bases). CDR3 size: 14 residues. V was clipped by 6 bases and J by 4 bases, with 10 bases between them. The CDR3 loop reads CASRTQGYNSPLHF. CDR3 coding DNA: TGTGCCAGCAGGACTCAGGGGTATAATTCACCCCTCCACTTT.

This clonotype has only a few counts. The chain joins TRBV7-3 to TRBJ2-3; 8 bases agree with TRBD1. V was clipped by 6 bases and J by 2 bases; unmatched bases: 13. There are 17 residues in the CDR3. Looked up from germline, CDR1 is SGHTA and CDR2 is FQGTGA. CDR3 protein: CASSQSSQGANTDTQYF. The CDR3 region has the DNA TGTGCCAGCAGTCAAAGCTCTCAGGGGGCTAACACAGATACGCAGTATTTT.

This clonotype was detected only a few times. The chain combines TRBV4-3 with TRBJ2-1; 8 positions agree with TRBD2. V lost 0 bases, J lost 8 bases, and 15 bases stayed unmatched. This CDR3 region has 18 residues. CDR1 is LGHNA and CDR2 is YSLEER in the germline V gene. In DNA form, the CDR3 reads TGCGCCAGCAGCCAAGATCCGGGACTAGTCGTCCATAGCGATGAGCAGTTCTTC. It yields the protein CASSQDPGLVVHSDEQFF.

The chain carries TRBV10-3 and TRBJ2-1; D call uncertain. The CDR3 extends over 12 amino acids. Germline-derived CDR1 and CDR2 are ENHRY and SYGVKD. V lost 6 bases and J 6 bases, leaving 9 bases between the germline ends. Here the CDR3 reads CAISLESNEQFF. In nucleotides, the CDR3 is TGTGCCATCAGCTTAGAGTCCAATGAGCAGTTCTTC.

CDR3 DNA: TGCGCCAGCAGTCGTACAGGGAGGGAGGAAAAACTGTTTTTT. Its protein is CASSRTGREEKLFF. The V gene is TRBV4-1, the J gene TRBJ1-4; a weak D match, TRBD1 (6 bases). V was trimmed by 6 bases and J by 8 bases, leaving 16 bases between them. The germline V gene has CDR1 MGHRA and CDR2 YSYEKL. The CDR3 is made up of 14 amino acids.

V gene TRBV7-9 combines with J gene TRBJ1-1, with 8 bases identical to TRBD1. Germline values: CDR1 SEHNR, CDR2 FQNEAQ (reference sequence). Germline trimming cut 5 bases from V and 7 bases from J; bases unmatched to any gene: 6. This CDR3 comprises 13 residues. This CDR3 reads CASSPDRVGEAFF. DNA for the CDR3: TGTGCCAGCAGCCCGGACAGGGTGGGTGAAGCTTTCTTT.

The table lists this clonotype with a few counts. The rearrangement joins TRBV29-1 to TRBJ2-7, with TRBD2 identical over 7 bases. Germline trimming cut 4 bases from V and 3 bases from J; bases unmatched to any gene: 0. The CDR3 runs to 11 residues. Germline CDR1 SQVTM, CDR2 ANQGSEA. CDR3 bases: TGCAGCGTTGGGACTAGCTACGAGCAGTACTTC. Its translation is CSVGTSYEQYF.

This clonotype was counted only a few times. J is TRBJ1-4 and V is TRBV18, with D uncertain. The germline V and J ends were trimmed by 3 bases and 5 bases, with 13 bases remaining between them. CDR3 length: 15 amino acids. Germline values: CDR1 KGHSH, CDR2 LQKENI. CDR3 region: CASSPTSRRNEKLFF. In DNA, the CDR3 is TGTGCCAGCTCACCGACGTCCAGGCGGAATGAAAAACTGTTTTTT.

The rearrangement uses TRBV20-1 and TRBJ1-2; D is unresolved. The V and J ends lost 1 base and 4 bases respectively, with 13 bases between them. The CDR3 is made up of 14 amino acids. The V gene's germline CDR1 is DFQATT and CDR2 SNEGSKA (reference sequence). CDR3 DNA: TGCAGTGCTAGAGTAGGAGGGTCTGGCTATGGCTACACCTTC. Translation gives CSARVGGSGYGYTF.

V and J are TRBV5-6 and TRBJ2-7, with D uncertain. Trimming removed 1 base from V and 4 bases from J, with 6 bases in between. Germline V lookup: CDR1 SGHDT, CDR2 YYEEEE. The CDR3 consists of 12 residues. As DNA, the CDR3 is TGTGCCAGCAGCTTGTCCGATTACGAGCAGTACTTC. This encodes CASSLSDYEQYF.

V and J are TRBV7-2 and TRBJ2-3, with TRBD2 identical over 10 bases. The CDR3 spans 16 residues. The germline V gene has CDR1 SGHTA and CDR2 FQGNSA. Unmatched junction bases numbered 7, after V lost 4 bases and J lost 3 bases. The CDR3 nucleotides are TGTGCCAGCAGCTCACAAGGTAGCGGGAGGACAGATACGCAGTATTTT. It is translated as CASSSQGSGRTDTQYF.

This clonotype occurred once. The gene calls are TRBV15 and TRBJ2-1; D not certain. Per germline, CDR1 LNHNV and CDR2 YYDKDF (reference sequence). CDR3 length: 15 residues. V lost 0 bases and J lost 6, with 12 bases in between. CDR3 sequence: CATSRDLDRLNEQFF. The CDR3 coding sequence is TGTGCCACCAGCAGAGATCTTGACCGCCTCAATGAGCAGTTCTTC.

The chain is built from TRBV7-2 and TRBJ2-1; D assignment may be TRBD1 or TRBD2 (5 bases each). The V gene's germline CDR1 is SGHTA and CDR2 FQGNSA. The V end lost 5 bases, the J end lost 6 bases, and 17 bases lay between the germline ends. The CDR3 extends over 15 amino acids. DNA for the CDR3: TGTGCCAGCAGCCCCGAGGGGCCCTATACCAATGAGCAGTTCTTC. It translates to CASSPEGPYTNEQFF. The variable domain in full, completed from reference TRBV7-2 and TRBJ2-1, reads GAGVSQSPSNKVTEKGKDVELRCDPISGHTALYWYRQSLGQGLEFLIYFQGNSAPDKSGLPSDRFSAERTGGSVSTLTIQRTQQEDSAVYLCASSPEGPYTNEQFFGPGTRLTVL.

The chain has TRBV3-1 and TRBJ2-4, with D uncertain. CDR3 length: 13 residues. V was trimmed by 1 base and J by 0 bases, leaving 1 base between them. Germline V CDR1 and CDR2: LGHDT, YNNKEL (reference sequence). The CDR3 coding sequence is TGTGCCAGCAGCCAAGTAGCCAAAAACATTCAGTACTTC. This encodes CASSQVAKNIQYF.

CDR3 region: CATSRAFNEQFF. The CDR3 nucleotides are TGTGCCACCAGCAGAGCGTTCAATGAGCAGTTCTTC. This sequence joins TRBV15 and TRBJ2-1; D not resolved. Germline V gene lookup returns CDR1 LNHNV and CDR2 YYDKDF (reference sequence). This CDR3 is built from 12 residues. The germline V and J ends were trimmed by 1 base and 6 bases, with 4 bases remaining between them.

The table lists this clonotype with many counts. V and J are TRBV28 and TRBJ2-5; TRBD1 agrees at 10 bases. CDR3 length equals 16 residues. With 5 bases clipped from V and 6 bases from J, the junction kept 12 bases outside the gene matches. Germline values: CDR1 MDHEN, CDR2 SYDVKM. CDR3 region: CASSGGPGQGLKTQYF. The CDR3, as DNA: TGTGCCAGCAGTGGGGGCCCGGGACAGGGGCTAAAGACCCAGTACTTC.

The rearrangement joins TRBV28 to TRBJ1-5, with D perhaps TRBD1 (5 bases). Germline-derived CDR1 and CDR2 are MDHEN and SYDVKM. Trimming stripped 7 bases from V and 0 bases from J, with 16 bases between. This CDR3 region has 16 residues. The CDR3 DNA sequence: TGTGCCAGCACCTCCGCCGAGGGGTATAGCAATCAGCCCCAGCATTTT. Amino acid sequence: CASTSAEGYSNQPQHF.

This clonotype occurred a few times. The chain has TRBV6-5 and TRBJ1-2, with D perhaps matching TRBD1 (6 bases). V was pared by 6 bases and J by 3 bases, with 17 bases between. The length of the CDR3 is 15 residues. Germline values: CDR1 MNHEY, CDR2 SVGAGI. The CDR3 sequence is CASRPPGGAYYGYTF. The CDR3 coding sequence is TGTGCCAGCAGACCCCCCGGGGGCGCTTACTATGGCTACACCTTC.

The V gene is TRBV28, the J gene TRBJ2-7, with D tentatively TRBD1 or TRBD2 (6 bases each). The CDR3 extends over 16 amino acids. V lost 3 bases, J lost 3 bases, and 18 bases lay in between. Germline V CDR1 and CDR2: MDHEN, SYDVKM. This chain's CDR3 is CASSLGPWGAGYEQYF. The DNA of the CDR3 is TGTGCCAGCAGTTTGGGACCTTGGGGGGCGGGCTACGAGCAGTACTTC. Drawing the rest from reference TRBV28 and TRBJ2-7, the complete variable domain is DVKVTQSSRYLVKRTGEKVFLECVQDMDHENMFWYRQDPGLGLRLIYFSYDVKMKEKGDIPEGYSVSREKKERFSLILESASTNQTSMYLCASSLGPWGAGYEQYFGPGTRLTVT.

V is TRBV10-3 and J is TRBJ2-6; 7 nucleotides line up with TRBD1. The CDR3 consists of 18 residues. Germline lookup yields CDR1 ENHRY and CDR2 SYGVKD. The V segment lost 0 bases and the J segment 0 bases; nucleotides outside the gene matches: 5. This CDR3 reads CAISESRPGGSGANVLTF. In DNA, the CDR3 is TGTGCCATCAGTGAGTCGCGGCCAGGGGGCTCTGGGGCCAACGTCCTGACTTTC.

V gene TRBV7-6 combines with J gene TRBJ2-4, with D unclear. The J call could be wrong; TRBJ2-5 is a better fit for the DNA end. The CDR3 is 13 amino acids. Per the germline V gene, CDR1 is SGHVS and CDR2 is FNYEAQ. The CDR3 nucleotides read TGTGCCAGCAGCTTAGGTAGAATGAAGACCCAGTACTTC. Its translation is CASSLGRMKTQYF.

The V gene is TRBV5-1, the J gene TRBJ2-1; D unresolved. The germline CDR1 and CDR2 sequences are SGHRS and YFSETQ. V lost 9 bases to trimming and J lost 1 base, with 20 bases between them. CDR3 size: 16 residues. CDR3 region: CANTPAVAQSYNEQFF. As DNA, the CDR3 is TGCGCCAACACCCCGGCGGTAGCTCAGTCCTACAATGAGCAGTTCTTC.

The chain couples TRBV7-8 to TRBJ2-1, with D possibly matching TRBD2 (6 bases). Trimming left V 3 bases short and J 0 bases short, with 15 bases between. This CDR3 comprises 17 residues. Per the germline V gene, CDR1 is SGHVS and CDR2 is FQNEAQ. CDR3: CASSFRDSPSSYNEQFF. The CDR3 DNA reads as TGTGCCAGCAGCTTCCGGGACTCCCCGAGCTCCTACAATGAGCAGTTCTTC.

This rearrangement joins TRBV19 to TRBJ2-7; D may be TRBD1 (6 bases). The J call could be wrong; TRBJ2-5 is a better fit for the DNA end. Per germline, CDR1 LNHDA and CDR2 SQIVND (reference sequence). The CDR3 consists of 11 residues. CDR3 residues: CASRTGETQYF. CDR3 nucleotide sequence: TGTGCCAGTAGGACAGGAGAGACCCAGTACTTC.